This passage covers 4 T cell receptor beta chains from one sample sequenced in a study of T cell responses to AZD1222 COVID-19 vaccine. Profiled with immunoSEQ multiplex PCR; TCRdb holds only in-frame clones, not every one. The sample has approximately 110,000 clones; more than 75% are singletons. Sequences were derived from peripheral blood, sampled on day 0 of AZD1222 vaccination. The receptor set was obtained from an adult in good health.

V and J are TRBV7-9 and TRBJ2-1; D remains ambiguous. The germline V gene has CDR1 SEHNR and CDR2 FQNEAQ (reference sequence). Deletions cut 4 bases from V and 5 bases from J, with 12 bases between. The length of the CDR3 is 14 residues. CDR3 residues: CASSSTGYDNEQFF. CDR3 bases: TGTGCCAGCAGCTCAACCGGGTATGACAATGAGCAGTTCTTC.

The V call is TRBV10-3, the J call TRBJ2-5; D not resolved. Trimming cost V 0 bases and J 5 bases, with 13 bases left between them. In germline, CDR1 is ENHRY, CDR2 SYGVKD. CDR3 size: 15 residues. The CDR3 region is CAISESTNSQETQYF. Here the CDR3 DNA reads TGTGCCATCAGTGAGTCAACTAATAGCCAGGAGACCCAGTACTTC.

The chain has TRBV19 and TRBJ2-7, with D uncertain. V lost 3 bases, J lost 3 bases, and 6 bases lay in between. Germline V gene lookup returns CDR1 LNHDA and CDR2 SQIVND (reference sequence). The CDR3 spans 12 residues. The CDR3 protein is CASSMWGYEQYF. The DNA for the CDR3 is TGTGCCAGTAGTATGTGGGGCTACGAGCAGTACTTC. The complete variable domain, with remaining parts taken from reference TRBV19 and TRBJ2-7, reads DGGITQSPKYLFRKEGQNVTLSCEQNLNHDAMYWYRQDPGQGLRLIYYSQIVNDFQKGDIAEGYSVSREKKESFPLTVTSAQKNPTAFYLCASSMWGYEQYFGPGTRLTVT.

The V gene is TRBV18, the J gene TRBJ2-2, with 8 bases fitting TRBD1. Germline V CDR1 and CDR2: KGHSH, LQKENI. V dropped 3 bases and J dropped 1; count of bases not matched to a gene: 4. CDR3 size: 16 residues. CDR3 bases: TGTGCCAGCTCACCCACCGGGACAGGGAACACCGGGGAGCTGTTTTTT. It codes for CASSPTGTGNTGELFF.